These T cell receptor beta chains were read from a single sample in a study of OX40 agonist ivuxolimab in advanced cancers. Assay: immunoSEQ multiplex PCR; the TCRdb copy retains only in-frame clones and omits some. The data contain roughly 40,000 clones, 70% to 90% of them singletons. This specimen was CD4+ or CD8+ T cells sorted from blood, taken in a trial of the OX40 agonist ivuxolimab. The receptors come from an adult with an advanced solid tumor such as melanoma, head and neck, liver or kidney cancer. Both conserved end residues are part of each CDR3. A D gene is named only where the DNA matches it firmly. Size is stated for part of the rows, as once, few or many counts, or as a class when the clone is expanded.

DNA	CDR3	size	J	D	V
TGTGCCAGCAGTCCGGGGGGCGGCGCGGGTCAGCCCCAGCATTTT	CASSPGGGAGQPQHF	-	TRBJ1-5	-	TRBV7-8
TGTGCCTGGAGTCTGACCTTTGGGCGGGAGGTCACCGGCGAGCAGTACTTC	CAWSLTFGREVTGEQYF	-	TRBJ2-7	TRBD2	TRBV30
TGTGCCAGCAGCTTAGACGGGGAGAGCTCCTACAATGAGCAGTTCTTC	CASSLDGESSYNEQFF	-	TRBJ2-1	-	TRBV11-2
TGTGCCAGTAGTATAGGTGGGCCTTCTGGGGCCAACGTCCTGACTTTC	CASSIGGPSGANVLTF	-	TRBJ2-6	-	TRBV19
TGTGCCTTCGCGGGGGGTATGGAGACCCAGTACTTC	CAFAGGMETQYF	-	TRBJ2-5	TRBD2	TRBV5-4
TGTGCCACCAGCGAGGGGGTAGAAGCTTTCTTT	CATSEGVEAFF	-	TRBJ1-1	-	TRBV14
TGTGCCAGCAGCTTATCTGGAGGGGGGCCCGAAGAGACCCAGTACTTC	CASSLSGGGPEETQYF	-	TRBJ2-5	-	TRBV7-7
TGTGCCAGCAGCTTGGCCGGGGTTTTGGATGAGCAGTTCTTC	CASSLAGVLDEQFF	-	TRBJ2-1	-	TRBV5-6
TGCGCCAGCAGCTTGCGGCGGGAAATGAACTATGGCTACACCTTC	CASSLRREMNYGYTF	-	TRBJ1-2	-	TRBV5-1
TGTGCCAGCAGGCGCCGTTTGGGACAGGCTCAAGAGACCCAGTACTTC	CASRRRLGQAQETQYF	once	TRBJ2-5	TRBD1	TRBV27
TGCGCCAGCAGCCAAGATGGGACGTCCAACACTGAAGCTTTCTTT	CASSQDGTSNTEAFF	-	TRBJ1-1	-	TRBV4-3
TGTGCCAGCAGTACCAGTCAGATTAACTATGGCTACACCTTC	CASSTSQINYGYTF	few	TRBJ1-2	-	TRBV2
TGTGCCAGCAGTTTATCGGTAGGGAACACCGGGGAGCTGTTTTTT	CASSLSVGNTGELFF	-	TRBJ2-2	-	TRBV27
TGTGCCAGCAGCCCTGCGGGGACTGAAGCTTTCTTT	CASSPAGTEAFF	-	TRBJ1-1	-	TRBV5-4
TGTGCCAGCAGTTATAACACAGATACGCAGTATTTT	CASSYNTDTQYF	-	TRBJ2-3	-	TRBV6-5
TGCAGCGTTGGGAGGGGGCAGGGAGGTGAAGCTTTCTTT	CSVGRGQGGEAFF	-	TRBJ1-1	TRBD1	TRBV29-1
TGTGCCAGTAGTAACAGAGGCTACACCTTC	CASSNRGYTF	-	TRBJ1-2	-	TRBV19
TGCGCCAGCAGTGGACTGGGCGATCAGCCCCAGCATTTT	CASSGLGDQPQHF	-	TRBJ1-5	-	TRBV10-1
TGCGCCAGCAGCCAAGGATCCGGGCTCTCACCTGGGGCCAACGTCCTGACTTTC	CASSQGSGLSPGANVLTF	once	TRBJ2-6	-	TRBV4-1
TGCGCCAGCAGCCAAGCAGGGGCGGGGACTGAAGCTTTCTTT	CASSQAGAGTEAFF	-	TRBJ1-1	-	TRBV4-1
TGTGCCAGCTCACCAACCACACAGTATAATTCACCCCTCCACTTT	CASSPTTQYNSPLHF	few	TRBJ1-6	-	TRBV18
TGTGCCAGCAGCTCCGATGGCGGGGAGCTGTTTTTT	CASSSDGGELFF	-	TRBJ2-2	-	TRBV7-9
TGTGCCAGCAGTGACCAGGGGGGTTTGCCCCAGCATTTT	CASSDQGGLPQHF	-	TRBJ1-5	TRBD1	TRBV2
TGTGCCACCCTTAGCACAGATACGCAGTATTTT	CATLSTDTQYF	-	TRBJ2-3	-	TRBV2
TGTGCCAGCGGACCGGGACAGACTAGCACAGATACGCAGTATTTT	CASGPGQTSTDTQYF	-	TRBJ2-3	TRBD1	TRBV28
TGCGCCAGCAGCAGGGACAGGGGGCCGGCTAATGAAAAACTGTTTTTT	CASSRDRGPANEKLFF	-	TRBJ1-4	TRBD1	TRBV5-1
TGTGCCAGCAGTTGGACTAGCGACGGCAATGAGCAGTTCTTC	CASSWTSDGNEQFF	-	TRBJ2-1	TRBD2	TRBV7-2
TGTGCCAGCAGCTTAGATGTGGGTTTCGGAGCAAGAGAGACCCAGTACTTC	CASSLDVGFGARETQYF	-	TRBJ2-5	-	TRBV7-8
TGTGCCAGCAGCTTGGCCACAGGGAAAGCTTTCTTT	CASSLATGKAFF	few	TRBJ1-1	-	TRBV5-6
TGTGCCTGGAGTGTAGGGTTCACTGAAGCTTTCTTT	CAWSVGFTEAFF	few	TRBJ1-1	-	TRBV30
TGTGCCAGTAGAGCCCGGGACAGACACCAAGAGACCCAGTACTTC	CASRARDRHQETQYF	once	TRBJ2-5	TRBD1	TRBV19
TGTGCCAGCAGTACGGGGGCTGTACCCTACGAGCAGTACTTC	CASSTGAVPYEQYF	once	TRBJ2-7	-	TRBV6-1
TGTGCCAGCAGCTACGACGGGGGTTTGGAGCAGTACTTC	CASSYDGGLEQYF	-	TRBJ2-7	-	TRBV7-3
TGTGCCAGCAGCTTATGGACGAACACTGAAGCTTTCTTT	CASSLWTNTEAFF	-	TRBJ1-1	-	TRBV7-6
TGTGCCAGCAGCTTAGTCTCCTACTCCGAGCAGTACTTC	CASSLVSYSEQYF	-	TRBJ2-7	-	TRBV11-2
TGTGCCAGCAGCTTGCGTAGCCGGGAGACCCAGTACTTC	CASSLRSRETQYF	-	TRBJ2-5	-	TRBV5-7
TGTGCCAGCAAATGGAACAGAAAAGAGACCCAGTACTTC	CASKWNRKETQYF	-	TRBJ2-5	-	TRBV6-1